Listed below are T cell receptor beta chains from one sample, sequenced in a study of blood T cell repertoires in COVID-19. TCRdb's table, derived via immunoSEQ multiplex PCR, lists solely in-frame clones and lacks some. The sample contains some 290,000 clones, around 78% of which appear only once. Sequenced: peripheral blood. Receptor source: a man aged 60 to 75 who had recovered from COVID-19. Each CDR3 is given with its conserved first and last residue. D genes are given only for firm matches. Some rows have no size entry. The others give once, few or many, or a class for an expanded clone.

d_call: TRBD1
clone_size: NA
j_call: TRBJ1-5
v_call: TRBV19
cdr3_aa: CASSKGTGSKPQHF
cdr3_nt: TGTGCCAGTAGTAAAGGGACAGGCTCTAAGCCCCAGCATTTT

d_call: TRBD2
clone_size: NA
j_call: TRBJ2-4
v_call: TRBV5-1
cdr3_aa: CASSLVASGRGGAKNIQYF
cdr3_nt: TGCGCCAGCAGCTTGGTTGCTAGCGGGAGGGGAGGGGCCAAAAACATTCAGTACTTC

d_call: TRBD1
clone_size: NA
j_call: TRBJ1-4
v_call: TRBV7-2
cdr3_aa: CASSVGQGTYEKLFF
cdr3_nt: TGTGCCAGCAGCGTGGGACAGGGGACTTATGAAAAACTGTTTTTT

d_call: NA
clone_size: NA
j_call: TRBJ1-1
v_call: TRBV19
cdr3_aa: CASSVQGWTEAFF
cdr3_nt: TGTGCCAGTAGTGTGCAGGGATGGACTGAAGCTTTCTTT

d_call: NA
clone_size: NA
j_call: TRBJ2-3
v_call: TRBV4-1
cdr3_aa: CASSQEYKRRTDTQYF
cdr3_nt: TGCGCCAGCAGCCAAGAGTATAAGCGGCGCACAGATACGCAGTATTTT

d_call: TRBD1
clone_size: NA
j_call: TRBJ1-6
v_call: TRBV28
cdr3_aa: CASSLKGANNSPLHF
cdr3_nt: TGTGCCAGCAGTTTAAAGGGGGCGAATAATTCACCCCTCCACTTT

d_call: TRBD2
clone_size: few
j_call: TRBJ2-2
v_call: TRBV18
cdr3_aa: CASADNGRALTGELFF
cdr3_nt: TGTGCCAGCGCAGATAACGGGAGGGCCTTAACCGGGGAGCTGTTTTTT

d_call: TRBD1
clone_size: NA
j_call: TRBJ1-5
v_call: TRBV19
cdr3_aa: CASIADPGTGVFSQPQHF
cdr3_nt: TGTGCCAGTATCGCAGATCCCGGGACAGGGGTATTTAGTCAGCCCCAGCATTTT

d_call: NA
clone_size: once
j_call: TRBJ2-2
v_call: TRBV7-9
cdr3_aa: CASSLGQASNTGELFF
cdr3_nt: TGTGCCAGCAGCTTGGGGCAGGCGTCGAACACCGGGGAGCTGTTTTTT

d_call: NA
clone_size: NA
j_call: TRBJ1-6
v_call: TRBV30
cdr3_aa: CAWSPGTVGSPLHF
cdr3_nt: TGTGCCTGGAGCCCCGGGACTGTCGGTTCACCCCTCCACTTT

d_call: NA
clone_size: NA
j_call: TRBJ2-2
v_call: TRBV4-1
cdr3_aa: CASSQESGLHTGELFF
cdr3_nt: TGCGCCAGCAGCCAAGAGTCAGGGTTGCACACCGGGGAGCTGTTTTTT

d_call: NA
clone_size: NA
j_call: TRBJ2-5
v_call: TRBV5-5
cdr3_aa: CASSLGRGGAQETQYF
cdr3_nt: TGTGCCAGCAGCTTGGGTAGAGGGGGGGCGCAGGAGACCCAGTACTTC

d_call: NA
clone_size: NA
j_call: TRBJ2-6
v_call: TRBV2
cdr3_aa: CASKLLAAGANVLTF
cdr3_nt: TGTGCCAGCAAATTATTGGCGGCTGGGGCCAACGTCCTGACTTTC

d_call: NA
clone_size: few
j_call: TRBJ2-1
v_call: TRBV7-3
cdr3_aa: CASSLGQVSLYNEQFF
cdr3_nt: TGTGCCAGCAGCTTAGGCCAGGTGAGCCTTTACAATGAGCAGTTCTTC